A selection of T cell receptor beta chains follows, all from one sample in a study of T-cell reconstitution after alpha-beta-depleted transplantation in children. One entry per CDR3 protein, called by TCRdb with MiXCR from the PCR reads. Of under 350,000 distinct CDR3 sequences in the sample, over 8% are singletons; the top ten hold around 9.1%. The starting material was PBMCs from the stem cell graft donor, obtained from the stem cell graft. The receptors derive from a human donor who donated a stem cell graft to a child with SCID. Both conserved end residues are part of each CDR3. Each record gives: CDR3 DNA, CDR3 protein, J gene, D gene, V gene, clone size. The D gene is left open where the match is weak. Some rows have no size entry. The others give once, few or many, or a class for an expanded clone.

CDR3 DNA: TGTGCCAGCAGTGAAGACCGACAGGGTTACAATGAGCAGTTCTTC
CDR3 protein: CASSEDRQGYNEQFF
J gene: TRBJ2-1
D gene: TRBD1
V gene: TRBV2
clone size: many

CDR3 DNA: TGTGCCAGCAGCCAACAGGGACCTAATCAGCCCCAGCATTTT
CDR3 protein: CASSQQGPNQPQHF
J gene: TRBJ1-5
D gene: NA
V gene: TRBV5-5
clone size: few

CDR3 DNA: TGTGCCAGCGGAACTTTAACAGGGGGCTCCTACGAGCAGTACTTC
CDR3 protein: CASGTLTGGSYEQYF
J gene: TRBJ2-7
D gene: TRBD1
V gene: TRBV6-5
clone size: NA

CDR3 DNA: TGCAGTGCCCACCCCCCAGGGGGTCAGCCCCAGCATTTT
CDR3 protein: CSAHPPGGQPQHF
J gene: TRBJ1-5
D gene: TRBD1
V gene: TRBV20-1
clone size: NA

CDR3 DNA: TGCAGCGTTGAACAGGAAGCTTTCTTT
CDR3 protein: CSVEQEAFF
J gene: TRBJ1-1
D gene: NA
V gene: TRBV29-1
clone size: NA

CDR3 DNA: TGTGCCAGCAGCTTAGGGACAGCATTTTACAATGAGCAGTTCTTC
CDR3 protein: CASSLGTAFYNEQFF
J gene: TRBJ2-1
D gene: NA
V gene: TRBV7-7
clone size: few

CDR3 DNA: TGTGCCAGCTCAACCCCCCATGACAGGGAGCCAGATACGCAGTATTTT
CDR3 protein: CASSTPHDREPDTQYF
J gene: TRBJ2-3
D gene: TRBD1
V gene: TRBV18
clone size: NA

CDR3 DNA: TGTGCCAGCAGCGATCGGCCGGGACGGAGCTCTGGGGCCAACGTCCTGACTTTC
CDR3 protein: CASSDRPGRSSGANVLTF
J gene: TRBJ2-6
D gene: NA
V gene: TRBV7-3
clone size: NA

CDR3 DNA: TGTGCCAGCAGCCCCCCGTCCAACTATGGCTACACCTTC
CDR3 protein: CASSPPSNYGYTF
J gene: TRBJ1-2
D gene: NA
V gene: TRBV9
clone size: NA

CDR3 DNA: TGTGCCAGCAGACAGGCGAACACTGAAGCTTTCTTT
CDR3 protein: CASRQANTEAFF
J gene: TRBJ1-1
D gene: NA
V gene: TRBV11-2
clone size: many

CDR3 DNA: TGTGCCAGCAGCTCGACGGGCAGAGTTAACTATGGCTACACCTTC
CDR3 protein: CASSSTGRVNYGYTF
J gene: TRBJ1-2
D gene: NA
V gene: TRBV7-2
clone size: many

CDR3 DNA: TGTGCCACCAGCAGAGCCCAAGATACGCAGTATTTT
CDR3 protein: CATSRAQDTQYF
J gene: TRBJ2-3
D gene: NA
V gene: TRBV15
clone size: NA

CDR3 DNA: TGCAGTGCTTATGACACATCCTCCTACGAGCAGTACTTC
CDR3 protein: CSAYDTSSYEQYF
J gene: TRBJ2-7
D gene: NA
V gene: TRBV20-1
clone size: NA

CDR3 DNA: TGTGCCAGCTGGATCGGCGACGCCTATAATTCACCCCTCCACTTT
CDR3 protein: CASWIGDAYNSPLHF
J gene: TRBJ1-6
D gene: NA
V gene: TRBV2
clone size: many

CDR3 DNA: TGTGCCACCGGACGGATGAACACTGAAGCTTTCTTT
CDR3 protein: CATGRMNTEAFF
J gene: TRBJ1-1
D gene: NA
V gene: TRBV10-3
clone size: many

CDR3 DNA: TGCAGTGCTAGCAGAGGGGGGGCCTACGAGCAGTACTTC
CDR3 protein: CSASRGGAYEQYF
J gene: TRBJ2-7
D gene: NA
V gene: TRBV20-1
clone size: NA

CDR3 DNA: TGTGCCAGCAGTCCGATACAGGGCAGGGGCAATCAGCCCCAGCATTTT
CDR3 protein: CASSPIQGRGNQPQHF
J gene: TRBJ1-5
D gene: NA
V gene: TRBV27
clone size: many

CDR3 DNA: TGTGCCAGCAGTGAAGACCTAGTCGCAGAAATCACAGATACGCAGTATTTT
CDR3 protein: CASSEDLVAEITDTQYF
J gene: TRBJ2-3
D gene: NA
V gene: TRBV25-1
clone size: many

CDR3 DNA: TGTGCCAGCAGCTTAGTTACCCACAGGGTTCCAACTGAAGCTTTCTTT
CDR3 protein: CASSLVTHRVPTEAFF
J gene: TRBJ1-1
D gene: NA
V gene: TRBV7-9
clone size: few

CDR3 DNA: TGCGCCAGCAGCTCGGGACTAGCGGGGGGGCTCGGCACAGATACGCAGTATTTT
CDR3 protein: CASSSGLAGGLGTDTQYF
J gene: TRBJ2-3
D gene: TRBD2
V gene: TRBV5-1
clone size: few

CDR3 DNA: TGTGCCAGCGGTCGGTTGGCGAACACCGGGGAGCTGTTTTTT
CDR3 protein: CASGRLANTGELFF
J gene: TRBJ2-2
D gene: NA
V gene: TRBV25-1
clone size: NA

CDR3 DNA: TGTGCCAGCAGCCATCGAGGGACGCTCTCTAGCACAGATACGCAGTATTTT
CDR3 protein: CASSHRGTLSSTDTQYF
J gene: TRBJ2-3
D gene: NA
V gene: TRBV14
clone size: NA

CDR3 DNA: TGCGCCAGCAGCTTAGAGCGGGAAAGAAACAATGAGCAGTTCTTC
CDR3 protein: CASSLERERNNEQFF
J gene: TRBJ2-1
D gene: TRBD2
V gene: TRBV5-1
clone size: few

CDR3 DNA: TGCAGTGCTAGAAGCCAGGGCTACGAGCAGTACTTC
CDR3 protein: CSARSQGYEQYF
J gene: TRBJ2-7
D gene: NA
V gene: TRBV20-1
clone size: few

CDR3 DNA: TGTGCCAGCAGTTACGGGACCACCGGGGAGCTGTTTTTT
CDR3 protein: CASSYGTTGELFF
J gene: TRBJ2-2
D gene: NA
V gene: TRBV6-5
clone size: NA

CDR3 DNA: TGTGCCAGCAGTTACCAGGTGGGACAGGGTATGAATGAGCAGTTCTTC
CDR3 protein: CASSYQVGQGMNEQFF
J gene: TRBJ2-1
D gene: TRBD1
V gene: TRBV6-2/TRBV6-3
clone size: NA

CDR3 DNA: TGTGCCAGCAGTTTTGACAGGGCTCTCTCCGAGCAGTACTTC
CDR3 protein: CASSFDRALSEQYF
J gene: TRBJ2-7
D gene: TRBD1
V gene: TRBV27
clone size: few

CDR3 DNA: TGCGCCAGCAGTGGGCTAGCGGGGGGCACCGGGGAGCTGTTTTTT
CDR3 protein: CASSGLAGGTGELFF
J gene: TRBJ2-2
D gene: TRBD2
V gene: TRBV10-2
clone size: many

CDR3 DNA: TGTGCCAGCAGAACCGGGACGGGGGCTTTCTTT
CDR3 protein: CASRTGTGAFF
J gene: TRBJ1-1
D gene: NA
V gene: TRBV6-5
clone size: few

CDR3 DNA: TGCAGCGAGGTCCGGGACCTCCTGGCCTGCGAGCAGTACTTC
CDR3 protein: CSEVRDLLACEQYF
J gene: TRBJ2-7
D gene: NA
V gene: TRBV29-1
clone size: many

CDR3 DNA: TGTGCCAGCAGTTATACCGGGACACTCTCCTACGAGCAGTACTTC
CDR3 protein: CASSYTGTLSYEQYF
J gene: TRBJ2-7
D gene: NA
V gene: TRBV6-5
clone size: few

CDR3 DNA: TGTGCCAGCAGTTTCCACGGTAGCAATCAGCCCCAGCATTTT
CDR3 protein: CASSFHGSNQPQHF
J gene: TRBJ1-5
D gene: NA
V gene: TRBV5-6
clone size: few

CDR3 DNA: TGCAGTGCTAGAGATGGGACAGCTTACAATGAGCAGTTCTTC
CDR3 protein: CSARDGTAYNEQFF
J gene: TRBJ2-1
D gene: TRBD1
V gene: TRBV20-1
clone size: few

CDR3 DNA: TGTGCCAGCAGTGAAGCAGGGTCAGAGGGCTATGGCTACACCTTC
CDR3 protein: CASSEAGSEGYGYTF
J gene: TRBJ1-2
D gene: NA
V gene: TRBV2
clone size: few

CDR3 DNA: TGTGCCAGCAGCTTTGGGACTAGCGGGTATACTCAAGAGACCCAGTACTTC
CDR3 protein: CASSFGTSGYTQETQYF
J gene: TRBJ2-5
D gene: TRBD2
V gene: TRBV7-3
clone size: NA

CDR3 DNA: TGTGCCAGCAGCTTAAGAGCACTTCGGGCAGATACGCAGTATTTT
CDR3 protein: CASSLRALRADTQYF
J gene: TRBJ2-3
D gene: NA
V gene: TRBV7-3
clone size: few

CDR3 DNA: TGTGCCAGCAGTTTAGCGGCGGGATATAACTATGGCTACACCTTC
CDR3 protein: CASSLAAGYNYGYTF
J gene: TRBJ1-2
D gene: NA
V gene: TRBV12-3/TRBV12-4
clone size: few

CDR3 DNA: TGTGCCAGCATAGACATCCTCCGAGATACGCAGTATTTT
CDR3 protein: CASIDILRDTQYF
J gene: TRBJ2-3
D gene: NA
V gene: TRBV2
clone size: NA

CDR3 DNA: TGTGCCAGCAGCCTTTCGCGGGGGGGCAGCGATACGCAGTATTTT
CDR3 protein: CASSLSRGGSDTQYF
J gene: TRBJ2-3
D gene: TRBD2
V gene: TRBV4-2
clone size: NA

CDR3 DNA: TGTGCCAGCAGTGAAGGACGGGGAAGGACACCCCTCCACTTT
CDR3 protein: CASSEGRGRTPLHF
J gene: TRBJ1-6
D gene: NA
V gene: TRBV6-1
clone size: many

CDR3 DNA: TGCGCCAGCAGCTTGGGTGAGTTTGGGGTCTCCTACGAGCAGTACTTC
CDR3 protein: CASSLGEFGVSYEQYF
J gene: TRBJ2-7
D gene: NA
V gene: TRBV5-1
clone size: many

CDR3 DNA: TGTGCCAGCAGCTTACTTGGGACAACAAACGCCTACGAGCAGTACTTC
CDR3 protein: CASSLLGTTNAYEQYF
J gene: TRBJ2-7
D gene: NA
V gene: TRBV11-3
clone size: NA

CDR3 DNA: TGTGCCACCAGTGGGAAGACTAGCGGGGCGACAGATACGCAGTATTTT
CDR3 protein: CATSGKTSGATDTQYF
J gene: TRBJ2-3
D gene: TRBD2
V gene: TRBV24-1
clone size: many

CDR3 DNA: TGTGCCATCAGCTATTCTAGCGGGGGGGCCGGATACAATGAGCAGTTCTTC
CDR3 protein: CAISYSSGGAGYNEQFF
J gene: TRBJ2-1
D gene: TRBD2
V gene: TRBV10-3
clone size: many

CDR3 DNA: TGCAGTGCTAGATCGGGGCAGCCCCAGCATTTT
CDR3 protein: CSARSGQPQHF
J gene: TRBJ1-5
D gene: NA
V gene: TRBV20-1
clone size: NA

CDR3 DNA: TGCAGTGCTAGAGTACAGGGGCTGGGGGGCAATCAGCCCCAGCATTTT
CDR3 protein: CSARVQGLGGNQPQHF
J gene: TRBJ1-5
D gene: TRBD1
V gene: TRBV20-1
clone size: few

CDR3 DNA: TGTGCCAGCAGTCTCTTCCCAGATACGCAGTATTTT
CDR3 protein: CASSLFPDTQYF
J gene: TRBJ2-3
D gene: NA
V gene: TRBV12-3/TRBV12-4
clone size: many

CDR3 DNA: TGCAGCGGAGGGGACAGGGAGAACTATGGCTACACCTTC
CDR3 protein: CSGGDRENYGYTF
J gene: TRBJ1-2
D gene: TRBD1
V gene: TRBV29-1
clone size: few

CDR3 DNA: TGCAGTGTCGGGCCCGGACAGGGCGACAACAATGAGCAGTTCTTC
CDR3 protein: CSVGPGQGDNNEQFF
J gene: TRBJ2-1
D gene: TRBD1
V gene: TRBV20-1
clone size: few

CDR3 DNA: TGCAGCGTTGTTTTAGGGGTCACCGGGGAGCTGTTTTTT
CDR3 protein: CSVVLGVTGELFF
J gene: TRBJ2-2
D gene: NA
V gene: TRBV29-1
clone size: many

CDR3 DNA: TGTGCCAGCAGTTTAGCGGGCACTGGGGGGACCCAGTACTTC
CDR3 protein: CASSLAGTGGTQYF
J gene: TRBJ2-5
D gene: NA
V gene: TRBV12-3/TRBV12-4
clone size: NA

CDR3 DNA: TGCGCCAGCAGCGATAAACAGTACAATGAGCAGTTCTTC
CDR3 protein: CASSDKQYNEQFF
J gene: TRBJ2-1
D gene: NA
V gene: TRBV4-1
clone size: NA

CDR3 DNA: TGCGCCAGCAGCCTTAGATCAGGGGTCACTAATGAAAAACTGTTTTTT
CDR3 protein: CASSLRSGVTNEKLFF
J gene: TRBJ1-4
D gene: NA
V gene: TRBV5-1
clone size: few

CDR3 DNA: TGTGCCAGCAGCTTGGAAGGGCGTCAGCCCCAGCATTTT
CDR3 protein: CASSLEGRQPQHF
J gene: TRBJ1-5
D gene: NA
V gene: TRBV11-2
clone size: NA

CDR3 DNA: TGTGCCAGCACCGCCCTTACGTGGGGCCGCCCCAATGAGCAGTTCTTC
CDR3 protein: CASTALTWGRPNEQFF
J gene: TRBJ2-1
D gene: NA
V gene: TRBV12-3/TRBV12-4
clone size: NA